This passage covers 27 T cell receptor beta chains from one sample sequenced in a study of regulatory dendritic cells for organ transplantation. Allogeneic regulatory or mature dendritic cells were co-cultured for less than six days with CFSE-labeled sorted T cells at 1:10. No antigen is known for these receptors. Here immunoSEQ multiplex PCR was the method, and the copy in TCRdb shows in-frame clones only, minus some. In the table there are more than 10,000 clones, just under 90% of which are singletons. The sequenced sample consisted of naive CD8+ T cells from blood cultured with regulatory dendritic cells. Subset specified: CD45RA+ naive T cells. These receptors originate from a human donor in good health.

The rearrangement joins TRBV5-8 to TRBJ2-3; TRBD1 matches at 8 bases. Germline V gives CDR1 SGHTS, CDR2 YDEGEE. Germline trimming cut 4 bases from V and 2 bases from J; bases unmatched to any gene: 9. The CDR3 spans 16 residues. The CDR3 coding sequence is TGTGCCAGCAGCCCGACAGGGGTGGGTCACACAGATACGCAGTATTTT. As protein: CASSPTGVGHTDTQYF.

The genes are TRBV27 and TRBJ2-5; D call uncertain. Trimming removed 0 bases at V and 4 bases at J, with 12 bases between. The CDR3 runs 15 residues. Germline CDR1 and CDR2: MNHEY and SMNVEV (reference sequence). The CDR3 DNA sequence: TGTGCCAGCAGTTTATCTCGGAGAGGTTTAGAGACCCAGTACTTC. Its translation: CASSLSRRGLETQYF.

CDR3 loop: CSVGSSPPGAYGYTF. In nucleotides, the CDR3 is TGCAGCGTTGGCAGCTCTCCCCCAGGGGCCTATGGCTACACCTTC. The chain links TRBV29-1 to TRBJ1-2; tentative D call: TRBD1 (6 bases). The V gene lost 4 bases and the J gene lost 4 bases, with 19 bases spanning the gap. This CDR3 spans 15 amino acids. CDR1 SQVTM and CDR2 ANQGSEA come from the germline V gene.

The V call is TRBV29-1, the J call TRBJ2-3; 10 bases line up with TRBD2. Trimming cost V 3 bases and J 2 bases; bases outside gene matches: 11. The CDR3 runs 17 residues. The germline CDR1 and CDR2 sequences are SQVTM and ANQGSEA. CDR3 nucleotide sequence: TGCAGCGTTGAGGCGATCGGGACTAGCGAGACCACAGATACGCAGTATTTT. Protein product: CSVEAIGTSETTDTQYF.

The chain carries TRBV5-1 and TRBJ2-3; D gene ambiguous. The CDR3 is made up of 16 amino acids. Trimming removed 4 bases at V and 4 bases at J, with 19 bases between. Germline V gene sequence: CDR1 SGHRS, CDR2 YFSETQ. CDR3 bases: TGCGCCAGCAGCATGACCCCAAGTGTACCGGCAGATACGCAGTATTTT. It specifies CASSMTPSVPADTQYF.

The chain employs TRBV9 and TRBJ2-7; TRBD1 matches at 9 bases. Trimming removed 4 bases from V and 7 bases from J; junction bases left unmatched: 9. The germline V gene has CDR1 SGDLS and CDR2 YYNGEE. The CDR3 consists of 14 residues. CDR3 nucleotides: TGTGCCAGCAGCCCGCCACAGGGGGCAGGGGAGCAGTACTTC. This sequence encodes CASSPPQGAGEQYF.

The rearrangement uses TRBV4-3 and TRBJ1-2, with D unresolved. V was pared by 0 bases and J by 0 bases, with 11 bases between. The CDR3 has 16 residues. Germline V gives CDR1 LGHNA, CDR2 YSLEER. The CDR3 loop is CASSQDLPGANYGYTF. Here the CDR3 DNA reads TGCGCCAGCAGCCAAGATTTGCCTGGAGCTAACTATGGCTACACCTTC.

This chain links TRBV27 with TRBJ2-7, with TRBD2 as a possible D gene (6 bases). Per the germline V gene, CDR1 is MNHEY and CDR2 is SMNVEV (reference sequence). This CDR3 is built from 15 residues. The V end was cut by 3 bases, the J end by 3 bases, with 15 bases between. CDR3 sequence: CASSFFGGASYEQYF. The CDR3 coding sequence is TGTGCCAGCAGTTTTTTCGGCGGGGCCAGCTACGAGCAGTACTTC.

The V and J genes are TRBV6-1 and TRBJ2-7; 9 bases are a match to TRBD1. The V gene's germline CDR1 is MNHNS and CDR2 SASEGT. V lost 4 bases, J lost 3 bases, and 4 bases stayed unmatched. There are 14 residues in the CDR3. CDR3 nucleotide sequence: TGTGCCAGCAGTGTGGACAGGGGACGCTACGAGCAGTACTTC. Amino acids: CASSVDRGRYEQYF.

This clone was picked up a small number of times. The CDR3 here is CASSLTGYEQYF. CDR3 sequence (DNA): TGTGCCAGCAGCCTGACAGGCTACGAGCAGTACTTC. V gene TRBV11-1 combines with J gene TRBJ2-7; the D gene is possibly TRBD1 (6 bases). There are 12 residues in the CDR3. Germline CDR1 reads SGHAT; CDR2 reads FQDESV (reference sequence). The V end lost 5 bases, the J end lost 3 bases, and 8 bases lay between the germline ends.

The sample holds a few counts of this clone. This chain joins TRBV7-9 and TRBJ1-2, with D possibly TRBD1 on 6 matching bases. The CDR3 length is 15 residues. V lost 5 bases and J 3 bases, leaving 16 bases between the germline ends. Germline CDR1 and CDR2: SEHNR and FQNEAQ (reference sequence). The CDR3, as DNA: TGTGCCAGCAGCCCACCCGACAGGCTCCACTATGGCTACACCTTC. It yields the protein CASSPPDRLHYGYTF.

The CDR3 DNA reads TGTGCCAGCCCCCAAATCCGGTCCGTAAAGACAGGGTCGTGCCAGCCCCAGCATTTT. It codes for CASPQIRSVKTGSCQPQHF. The chain uses TRBV21-1 and TRBJ1-5; TRBD1, the D gene given by the table, was not confirmed from the DNA. TRBV21-1 is assigned pseudogene status. CDR3 length: 19 residues.

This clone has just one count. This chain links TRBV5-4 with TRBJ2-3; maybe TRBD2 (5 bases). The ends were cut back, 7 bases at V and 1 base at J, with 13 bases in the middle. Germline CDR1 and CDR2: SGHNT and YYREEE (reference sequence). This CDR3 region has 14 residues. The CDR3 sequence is CASYLGSGTDTQYF. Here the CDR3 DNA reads TGTGCCAGCTACTTGGGTAGCGGCACAGATACGCAGTATTTT.

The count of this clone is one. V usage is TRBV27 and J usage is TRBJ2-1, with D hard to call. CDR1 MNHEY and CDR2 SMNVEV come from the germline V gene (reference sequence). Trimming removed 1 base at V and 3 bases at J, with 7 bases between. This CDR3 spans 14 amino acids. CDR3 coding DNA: TGTGCCAGCAGTTTATGGCTTGGCTACAATGAGCAGTTCTTC. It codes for CASSLWLGYNEQFF.

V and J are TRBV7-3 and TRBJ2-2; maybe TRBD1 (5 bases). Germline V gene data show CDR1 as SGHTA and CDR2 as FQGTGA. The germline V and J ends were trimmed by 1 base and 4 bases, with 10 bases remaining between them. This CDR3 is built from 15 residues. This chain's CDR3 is CASSLRQGRTGELFF. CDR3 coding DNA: TGTGCCAGCAGCTTAAGGCAGGGTCGCACCGGGGAGCTGTTTTTT.

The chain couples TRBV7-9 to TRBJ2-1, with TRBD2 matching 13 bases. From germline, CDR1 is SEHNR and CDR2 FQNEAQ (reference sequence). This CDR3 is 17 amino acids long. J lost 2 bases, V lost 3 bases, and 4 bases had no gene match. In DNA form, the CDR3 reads TGTGCCAGCAGCTTCATAGGACTAGCGGGGGCCTACAATGAGCAGTTCTTC. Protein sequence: CASSFIGLAGAYNEQFF.

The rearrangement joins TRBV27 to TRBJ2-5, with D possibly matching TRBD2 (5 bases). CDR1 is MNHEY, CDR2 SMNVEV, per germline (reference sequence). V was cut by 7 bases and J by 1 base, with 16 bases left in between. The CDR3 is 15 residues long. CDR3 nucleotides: TGTGCCAGCAAACGTGTTGACGGGATCCAAGAGACCCAGTACTTC. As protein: CASKRVDGIQETQYF.

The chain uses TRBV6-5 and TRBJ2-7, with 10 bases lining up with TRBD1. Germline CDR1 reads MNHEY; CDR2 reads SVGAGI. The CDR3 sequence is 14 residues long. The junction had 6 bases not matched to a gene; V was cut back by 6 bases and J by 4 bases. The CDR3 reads CASRWDRGSYEQYF. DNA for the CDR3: TGTGCCAGCAGGTGGGACAGGGGCTCATACGAGCAGTACTTC.

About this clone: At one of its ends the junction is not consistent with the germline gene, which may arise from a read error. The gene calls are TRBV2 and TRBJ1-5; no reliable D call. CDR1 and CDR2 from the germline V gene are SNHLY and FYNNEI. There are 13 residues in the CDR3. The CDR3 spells CASSESGYQLQHF. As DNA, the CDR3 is TGTGCCAGCAGTGAATCCGGGTATCAGCTCCAGCATTTT.

CDR3 sequence reads: CSVLGGNYGYTF. In DNA, the CDR3 is TGCAGCGTTCTCGGCGGGAACTATGGCTACACCTTC. The V call is TRBV29-1, the J call TRBJ1-2; D call uncertain. Germline CDR1 reads SQVTM; CDR2 reads ANQGSEA. V lost 5 bases and J lost 2, with 9 bases in between. The CDR3 covers 12 residues. The complete variable domain, with remaining parts taken from reference TRBV29-1 and TRBJ1-2, reads SAVISQKPSRDICQRGTSLTIQCQVDSQVTMMFWYRQQPGQSLTLIATANQGSEATYESGFVIDKFPISRPNLTFSTLTVSNMSPEDSSIYLCSVLGGNYGYTFGSGTRLTVV.

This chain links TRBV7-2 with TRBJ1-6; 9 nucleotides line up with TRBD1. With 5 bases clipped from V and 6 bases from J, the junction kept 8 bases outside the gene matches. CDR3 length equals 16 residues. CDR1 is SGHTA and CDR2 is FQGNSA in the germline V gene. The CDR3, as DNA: TGTGCCAGCAGCCCATGGACAGGGGATGTTAATTCACCCCTCCACTTT. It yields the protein CASSPWTGDVNSPLHF.

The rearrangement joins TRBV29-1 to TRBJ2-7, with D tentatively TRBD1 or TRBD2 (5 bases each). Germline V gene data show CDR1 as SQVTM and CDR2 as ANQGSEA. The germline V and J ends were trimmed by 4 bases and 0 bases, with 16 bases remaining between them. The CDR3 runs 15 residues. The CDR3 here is CSVVVLVGTSYEQYF. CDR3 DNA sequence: TGCAGCGTTGTTGTACTCGTCGGGACCTCCTACGAGCAGTACTTC.

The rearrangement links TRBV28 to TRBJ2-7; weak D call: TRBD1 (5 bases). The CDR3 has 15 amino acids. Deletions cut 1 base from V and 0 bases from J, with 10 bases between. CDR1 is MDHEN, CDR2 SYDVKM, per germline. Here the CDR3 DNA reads TGTGCCAGCAGTTTATACCGAGACAGCTCCTACGAGCAGTACTTC. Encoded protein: CASSLYRDSSYEQYF.

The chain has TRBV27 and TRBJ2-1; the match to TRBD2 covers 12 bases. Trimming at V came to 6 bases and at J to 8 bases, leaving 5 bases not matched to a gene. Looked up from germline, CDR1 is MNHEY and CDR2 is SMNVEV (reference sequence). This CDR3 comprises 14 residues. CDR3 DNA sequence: TGTGCCAGCAGCCTAGCGGGAGGGGTCGATGAGCAGTTCTTC. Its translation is CASSLAGGVDEQFF.

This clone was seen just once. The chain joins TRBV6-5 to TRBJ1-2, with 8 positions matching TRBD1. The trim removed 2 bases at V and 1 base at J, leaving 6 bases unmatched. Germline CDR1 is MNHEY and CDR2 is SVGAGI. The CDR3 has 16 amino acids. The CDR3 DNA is TGTGCCAGCAGTTACATGGTTGGACAGGGTAACTATGGCTACACCTTC. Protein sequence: CASSYMVGQGNYGYTF.

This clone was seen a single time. The CDR3 here is CASSLLINTEAFF. CDR3 nucleotide sequence: TGTGCCAGCAGCCTTCTGATCAACACTGAAGCTTTCTTT. The chain is built from TRBV7-8 and TRBJ1-1; no reliable D call. In germline, CDR1 is SGHVS, CDR2 FQNEAQ. The V end lost 5 bases, the J end lost 2 bases, and 9 bases lay between the germline ends. CDR3 size: 13 residues.

The DNA for the CDR3 is TGTGCCAGCAGTTTGGAACCGCTACAAAGTCGGGCCAACGTCCTGACTTTC. As protein: CASSLEPLQSRANVLTF. The chain links TRBV27 to TRBJ2-6; D remains unclear. Germline CDR1 and CDR2: MNHEY and SMNVEV (reference sequence). There are 17 residues in the CDR3. V dropped 3 bases and J dropped 5 bases, with 17 bases sitting between them.